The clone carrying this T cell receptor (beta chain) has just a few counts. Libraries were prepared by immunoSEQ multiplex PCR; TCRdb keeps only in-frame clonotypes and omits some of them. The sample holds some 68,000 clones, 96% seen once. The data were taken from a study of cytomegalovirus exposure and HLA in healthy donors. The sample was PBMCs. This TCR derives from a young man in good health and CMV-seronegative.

The DNA for the CDR3 is TGTGCCAGCAGCTACCAACTTGACAGGACTGAAGCTTTCTTT. This codes for CASSYQLDRTEAFF. This chain links TRBV5-5 with TRBJ1-1, with D tentatively TRBD1 (6 bases). V shed 3 bases and J shed 5 bases, with 14 bases lying between them. The germline V gene has CDR1 SGHKS and CDR2 YYEKEE (reference sequence). The CDR3 runs 14 residues.